This TCR beta chain was sequenced in a study of blood T cell repertoires in COVID-19 (dated by TCRdb to about 2020). For the wider study: Collaborator samples came from the United States, Italy and Spain and covered acute and convalescent phases of COVID-19. The prospective study material was composed of cDNA or gDNA derived from T cells, B-cell-depleted T cells, or PBMCs. The sample metadata nearly always contained a de-identified subject ID, COVID-19 status, age in years and sex. The repertoires were released in a freely available public database intended as a resource for research on the immune response to SARS-CoV-2. Where HLA class I and class II types were available, the types were taken from metadata supplied by the sample provider, not from assay-based typing. Samples came from the ongoing ImmuneRACE study (first 160 participants) plus 1,254 subjects from 6 global collaborators. Deeply sampled blood TCRbeta repertoires from subjects exposed to, actively infected with, or recovered from COVID-19 were included in the dataset. General conclusions and limits of the study: The quantity of clinical and demographic metadata differed by source and by participant and was supplied without curation.

Relative to germline, V is missing 7 bases and J is missing 4 bases, with 9 bases of the junction outside any gene match. From the cysteine up to the phenylalanine, the CDR3 has a length of 14 residues. Only the CDR3 region is kept as DNA, spanning 42 bases read in frame from base 1. Via the germline V gene, CDR1 is MNHEY and CDR2 SVGAGI. Each collaborating institution followed its own protocols to collect whole blood in K2EDTA tubes. For TCRbeta analysis, collaborators shipped samples in one of three forms: frozen whole blood, isolated PBMCs, or DNA extracted from either of those sample types. The immunoSEQ Assay, a bias-controlled multiplex PCR, was used to amplify TCRbeta CDR3 regions from genomic DNA. Per the original workflow: Nucleated cell counts per sample were estimated from amplification of reference gene primers within the assay. To quantify the absolute abundance of each unique TCRbeta CDR3 rearrangement, sequence reads were collapsed and filtered. For each sample, productive Simpson clonality was calculated by taking the square root of Simpson's diversity index across productive rearrangements. TCRdb limited this immuneACCESS table to in-frame rearrangements with V and J called. A share of clones is missing; checked studies link under half to unresolved V genes, and the rest is unexplained. D and trimming come from the DNA, and the V and J calls and clone size come from that table. In this sample the table shows 85,000 to 95,000 clones, approximately 86% of which occur a single time. The ten largest clones add up to 15% to 20% of the sample.

For this clone: What this receptor recognizes is not known. No base-level quality is on record; no much larger clone is a single base apart.

This receptor was identified in a woman at least 80 years old with acute or convalescent COVID-19. What was sequenced was peripheral blood. The V gene is TRBV6-5 and the J gene is TRBJ1-1, and TRBD1 matches 7 of the central bases. The CDR3 reads as follows: CASKGGQITTEAFF. The nucleotide sequence reads TGTGCCAGCAAAGGGGGACAGATTACCACTGAAGCTTTCTTT.